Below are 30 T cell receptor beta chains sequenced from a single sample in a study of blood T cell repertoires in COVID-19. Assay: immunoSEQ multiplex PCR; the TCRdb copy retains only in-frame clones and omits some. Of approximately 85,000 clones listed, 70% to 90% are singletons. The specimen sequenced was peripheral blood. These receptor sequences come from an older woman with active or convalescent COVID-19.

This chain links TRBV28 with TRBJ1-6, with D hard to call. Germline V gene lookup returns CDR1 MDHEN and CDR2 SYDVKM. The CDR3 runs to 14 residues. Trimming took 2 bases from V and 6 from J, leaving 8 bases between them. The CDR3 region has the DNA TGTGCCAGCAGTTTAGGGAGTGCTAATTCACCCCTCCACTTT. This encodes CASSLGSANSPLHF.

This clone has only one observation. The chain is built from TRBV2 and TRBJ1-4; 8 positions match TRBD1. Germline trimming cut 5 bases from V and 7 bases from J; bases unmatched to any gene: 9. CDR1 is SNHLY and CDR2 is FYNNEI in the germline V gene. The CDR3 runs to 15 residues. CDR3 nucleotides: TGTGCCAGCAGTCAGGAGACAGGGGTTTTTGAAAAACTGTTTTTT. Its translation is CASSQETGVFEKLFF.

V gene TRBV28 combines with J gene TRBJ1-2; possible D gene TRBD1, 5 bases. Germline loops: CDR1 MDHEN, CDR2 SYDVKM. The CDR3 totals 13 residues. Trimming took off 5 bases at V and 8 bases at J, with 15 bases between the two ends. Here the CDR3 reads CASSPSLRGGYTF. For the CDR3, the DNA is TGTGCCAGCAGTCCCTCCCTTAGGGGAGGCTACACCTTC.

The DNA of the CDR3 is TGTGCCAGCAGCTCACGAAAGGGGGAGCAGTTCTTC. This gives the protein CASSSRKGEQFF. This chain connects TRBV7-6 to TRBJ2-1, with D possibly TRBD1 on 5 matching bases. This CDR3 has 12 residues. The germline gives CDR1 SGHVS, CDR2 FNYEAQ. The germline V and J ends were trimmed by 4 bases and 10 bases, with 11 bases remaining between them.

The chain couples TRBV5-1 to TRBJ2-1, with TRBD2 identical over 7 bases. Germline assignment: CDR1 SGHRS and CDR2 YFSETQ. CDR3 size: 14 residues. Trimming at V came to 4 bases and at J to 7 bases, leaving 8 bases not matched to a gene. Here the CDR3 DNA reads TGCGCCAGCAGCAAGGCGGGAGCGGGGAATGAGCAGTTCTTC. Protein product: CASSKAGAGNEQFF.

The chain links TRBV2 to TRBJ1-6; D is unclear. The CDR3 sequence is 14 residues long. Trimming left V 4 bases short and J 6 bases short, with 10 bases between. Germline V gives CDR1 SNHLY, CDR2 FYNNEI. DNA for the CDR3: TGTGCCAGCAGTGGGCGGAACCCTAATTCACCCCTCCACTTT. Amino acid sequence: CASSGRNPNSPLHF.

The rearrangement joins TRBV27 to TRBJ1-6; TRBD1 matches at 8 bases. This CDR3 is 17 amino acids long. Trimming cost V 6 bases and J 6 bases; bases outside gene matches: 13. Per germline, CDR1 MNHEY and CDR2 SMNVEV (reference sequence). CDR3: CASSRDRTAPGNSPLHF. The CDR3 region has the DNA TGTGCCAGCAGCCGGGACAGGACCGCACCGGGTAATTCACCCCTCCACTTT.

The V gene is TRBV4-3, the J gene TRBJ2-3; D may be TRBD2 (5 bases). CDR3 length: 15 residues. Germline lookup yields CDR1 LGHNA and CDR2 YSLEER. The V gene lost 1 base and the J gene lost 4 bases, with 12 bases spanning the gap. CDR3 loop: CASSQATSRADTQYF. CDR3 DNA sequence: TGCGCCAGCAGCCAAGCCACTTCGCGGGCAGATACGCAGTATTTT.

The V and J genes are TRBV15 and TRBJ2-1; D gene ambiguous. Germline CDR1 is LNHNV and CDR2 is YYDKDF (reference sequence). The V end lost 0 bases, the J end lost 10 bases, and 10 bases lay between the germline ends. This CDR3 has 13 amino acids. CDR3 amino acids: CATSRDPTREQFF. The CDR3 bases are TGTGCCACCAGCAGAGATCCAACAAGAGAGCAGTTCTTC.

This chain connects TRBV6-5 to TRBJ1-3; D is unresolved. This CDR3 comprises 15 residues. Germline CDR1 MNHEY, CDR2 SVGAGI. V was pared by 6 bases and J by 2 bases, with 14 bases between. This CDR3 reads CASSRLQMTGNTIYF. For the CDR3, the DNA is TGTGCCAGCAGCCGCCTACAGATGACTGGAAACACCATATATTTT.

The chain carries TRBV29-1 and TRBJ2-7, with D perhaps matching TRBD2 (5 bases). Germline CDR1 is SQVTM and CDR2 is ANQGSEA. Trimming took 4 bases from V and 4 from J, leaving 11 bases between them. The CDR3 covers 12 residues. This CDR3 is CSVGSPGYEQYF. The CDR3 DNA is TGCAGCGTTGGGTCTCCGGGGTACGAGCAGTACTTC.

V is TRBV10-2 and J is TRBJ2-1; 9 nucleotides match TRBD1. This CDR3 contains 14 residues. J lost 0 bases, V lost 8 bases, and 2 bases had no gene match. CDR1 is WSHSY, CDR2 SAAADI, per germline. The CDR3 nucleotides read TGCGCCAGCTCGGACAGGGGCTCCTACAATGAGCAGTTCTTC. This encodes CASSDRGSYNEQFF.

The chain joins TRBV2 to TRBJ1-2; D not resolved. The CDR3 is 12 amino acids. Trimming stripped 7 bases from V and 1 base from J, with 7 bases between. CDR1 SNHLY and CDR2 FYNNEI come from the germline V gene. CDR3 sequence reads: CASTDNNYGYTF. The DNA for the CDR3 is TGTGCCAGCACTGACAATAACTATGGCTACACCTTC. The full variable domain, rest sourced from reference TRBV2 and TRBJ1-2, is EPEVTQTPSHQVTQMGQEVILRCVPISNHLYFYWYRQILGQKVEFLVSFYNNEISEKSEIFDDQFSVERPDGSNFTLKIRSTKLEDSAMYFCASTDNNYGYTFGSGTRLTVV.

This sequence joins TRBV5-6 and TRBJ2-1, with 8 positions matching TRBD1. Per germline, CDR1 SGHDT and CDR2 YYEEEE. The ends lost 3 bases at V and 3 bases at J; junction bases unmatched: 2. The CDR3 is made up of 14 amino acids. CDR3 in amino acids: CASSWTGYYNEQFF. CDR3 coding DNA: TGTGCCAGCAGCTGGACAGGGTACTACAATGAGCAGTTCTTC.

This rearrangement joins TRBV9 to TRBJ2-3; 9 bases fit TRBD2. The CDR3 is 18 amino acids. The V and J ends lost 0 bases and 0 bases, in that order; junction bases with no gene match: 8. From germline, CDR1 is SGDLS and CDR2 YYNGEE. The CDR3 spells CASSVGLAGRSSTDTQYF. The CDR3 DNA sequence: TGTGCCAGCAGCGTAGGGCTAGCGGGGCGCTCTAGCACAGATACGCAGTATTTT.

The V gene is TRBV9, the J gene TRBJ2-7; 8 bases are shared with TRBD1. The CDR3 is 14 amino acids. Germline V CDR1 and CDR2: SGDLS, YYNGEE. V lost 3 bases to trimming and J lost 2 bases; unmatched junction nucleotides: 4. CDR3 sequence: CASSGGTGPYEQYF. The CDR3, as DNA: TGTGCCAGCAGCGGCGGGACAGGCCCCTACGAGCAGTACTTC.

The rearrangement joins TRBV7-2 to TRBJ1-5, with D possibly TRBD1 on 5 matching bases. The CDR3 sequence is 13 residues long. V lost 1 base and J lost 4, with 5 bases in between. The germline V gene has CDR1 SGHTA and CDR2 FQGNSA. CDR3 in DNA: TGTGCCAGCAGCTTAGACAGGAATCAGCCCCAGCATTTT. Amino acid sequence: CASSLDRNQPQHF.

DNA for the CDR3: TGCGCCAGCAGCCAAGCAGGGTTGGTAACAAACACCATATATTTT. Translated: CASSQAGLVTNTIYF. The chain employs TRBV4-3 and TRBJ1-3, with a possible D match to TRBD1 (5 bases). Per the germline V gene, CDR1 is LGHNA and CDR2 is YSLEER. This CDR3 has 15 residues. V was shortened by 1 base and J by 6 bases, with 13 bases between the two germline ends.

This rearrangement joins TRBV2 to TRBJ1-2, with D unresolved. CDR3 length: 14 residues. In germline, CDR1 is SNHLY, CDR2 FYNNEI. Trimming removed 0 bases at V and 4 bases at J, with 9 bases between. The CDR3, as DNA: TGTGCCAGCAGTGAAGCATCGGTGAGCTATGGCTACACCTTC. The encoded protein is CASSEASVSYGYTF. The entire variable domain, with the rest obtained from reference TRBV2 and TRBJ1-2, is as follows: EPEVTQTPSHQVTQMGQEVILRCVPISNHLYFYWYRQILGQKVEFLVSFYNNEISEKSEIFDDQFSVERPDGSNFTLKIRSTKLEDSAMYFCASSEASVSYGYTFGSGTRLTVV.

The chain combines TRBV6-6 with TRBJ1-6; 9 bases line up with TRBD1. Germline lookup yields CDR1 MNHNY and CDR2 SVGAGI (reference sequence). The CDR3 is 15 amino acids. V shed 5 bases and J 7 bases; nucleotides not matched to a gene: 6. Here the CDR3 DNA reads TGTGCCAGCAGTCAAGGGGGGACAGGGAATTCACCCCTCCACTTT. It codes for CASSQGGTGNSPLHF.

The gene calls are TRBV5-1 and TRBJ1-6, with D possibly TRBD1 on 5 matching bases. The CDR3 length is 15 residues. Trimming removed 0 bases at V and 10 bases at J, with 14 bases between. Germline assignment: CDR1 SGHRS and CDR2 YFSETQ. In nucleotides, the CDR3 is TGCGCCAGCAGCTTGGCCGGGGGTAATAGATCACCCCTCCACTTT. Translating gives CASSLAGGNRSPLHF.

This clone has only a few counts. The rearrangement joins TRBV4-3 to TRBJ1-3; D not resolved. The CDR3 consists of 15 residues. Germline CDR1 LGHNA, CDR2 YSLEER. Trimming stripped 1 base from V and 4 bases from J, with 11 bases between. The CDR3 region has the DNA TGCGCCAGCAGCCAAGGGACTCTGCAAGGAAACACCATATATTTT. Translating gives CASSQGTLQGNTIYF.

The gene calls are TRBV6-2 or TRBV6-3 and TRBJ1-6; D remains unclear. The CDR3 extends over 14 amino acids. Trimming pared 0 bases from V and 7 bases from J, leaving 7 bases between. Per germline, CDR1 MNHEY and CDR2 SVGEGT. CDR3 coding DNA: TGTGCCAGCAGTTACTCAAACAGAAATTCACCCCTCCACTTT. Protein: CASSYSNRNSPLHF.

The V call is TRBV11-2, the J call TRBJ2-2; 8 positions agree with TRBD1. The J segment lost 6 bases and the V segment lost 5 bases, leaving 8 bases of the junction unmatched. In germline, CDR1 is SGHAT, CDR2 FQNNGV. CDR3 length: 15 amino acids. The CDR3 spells CASSPRTGKAGELFF. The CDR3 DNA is TGTGCCAGCAGCCCTCGGACAGGGAAGGCCGGGGAGCTGTTTTTT.

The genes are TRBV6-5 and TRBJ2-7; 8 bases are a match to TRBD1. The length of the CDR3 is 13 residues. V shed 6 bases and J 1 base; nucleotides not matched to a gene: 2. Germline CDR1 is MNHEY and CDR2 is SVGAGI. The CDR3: CASRRQGSYEQYF. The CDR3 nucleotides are TGTGCCAGCAGGCGACAGGGGTCCTACGAGCAGTACTTC.

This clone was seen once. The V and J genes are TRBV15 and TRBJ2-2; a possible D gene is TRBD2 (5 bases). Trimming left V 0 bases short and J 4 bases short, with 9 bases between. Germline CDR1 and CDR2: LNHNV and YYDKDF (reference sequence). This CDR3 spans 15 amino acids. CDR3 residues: CATSRDVASTGELFF. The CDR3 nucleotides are TGTGCCACCAGCAGAGATGTAGCGAGCACCGGGGAGCTGTTTTTT.

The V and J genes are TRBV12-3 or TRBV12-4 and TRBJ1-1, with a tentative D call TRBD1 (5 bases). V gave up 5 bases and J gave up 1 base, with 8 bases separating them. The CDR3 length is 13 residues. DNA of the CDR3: TGTGCCAGCAGTCCCAGGGAGAACACTGAAGCTTTCTTT. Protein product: CASSPRENTEAFF.

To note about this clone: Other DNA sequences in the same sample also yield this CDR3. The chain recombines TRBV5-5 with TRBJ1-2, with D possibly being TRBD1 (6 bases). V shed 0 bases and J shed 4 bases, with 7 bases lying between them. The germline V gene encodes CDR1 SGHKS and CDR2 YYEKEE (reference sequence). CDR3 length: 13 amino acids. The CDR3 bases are TGTGCCAGCAGCTTGGGGACAGCCTATGGCTACACCTTC. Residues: CASSLGTAYGYTF.

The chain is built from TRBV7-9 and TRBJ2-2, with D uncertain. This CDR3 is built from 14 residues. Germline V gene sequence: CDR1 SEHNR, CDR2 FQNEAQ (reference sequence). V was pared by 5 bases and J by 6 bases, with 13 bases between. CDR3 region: CASSPNAAAGELFF. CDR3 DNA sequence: TGTGCCAGCAGCCCCAATGCGGCTGCCGGGGAGCTGTTTTTT.

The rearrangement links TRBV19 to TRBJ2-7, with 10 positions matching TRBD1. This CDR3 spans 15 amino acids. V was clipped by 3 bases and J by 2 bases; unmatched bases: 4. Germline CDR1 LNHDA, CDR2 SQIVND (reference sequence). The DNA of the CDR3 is TGTGCCAGTAGTATTCGGGACAGGGGCCCCTACGAGCAGTACTTC. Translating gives CASSIRDRGPYEQYF.